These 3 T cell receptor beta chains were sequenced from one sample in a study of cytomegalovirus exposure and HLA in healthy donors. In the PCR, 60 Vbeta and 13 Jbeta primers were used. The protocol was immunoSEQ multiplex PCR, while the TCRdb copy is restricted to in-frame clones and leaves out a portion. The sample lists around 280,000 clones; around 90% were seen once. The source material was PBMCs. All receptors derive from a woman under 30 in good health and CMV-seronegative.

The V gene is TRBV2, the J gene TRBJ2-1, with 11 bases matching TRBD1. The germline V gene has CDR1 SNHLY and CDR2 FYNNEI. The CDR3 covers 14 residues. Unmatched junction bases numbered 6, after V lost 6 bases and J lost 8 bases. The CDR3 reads CASRGQGAWDEQFF. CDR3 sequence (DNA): TGTGCCAGCAGAGGACAGGGGGCGTGGGATGAGCAGTTCTTC. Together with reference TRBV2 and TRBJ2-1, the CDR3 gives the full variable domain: EPEVTQTPSHQVTQMGQEVILRCVPISNHLYFYWYRQILGQKVEFLVSFYNNEISEKSEIFDDQFSVERPDGSNFTLKIRSTKLEDSAMYFCASRGQGAWDEQFFGPGTRLTVL.

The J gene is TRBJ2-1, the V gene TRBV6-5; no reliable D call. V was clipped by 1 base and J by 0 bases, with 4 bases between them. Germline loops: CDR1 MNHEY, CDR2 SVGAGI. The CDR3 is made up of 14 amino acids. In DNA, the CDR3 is TGTGCCAGCAGTTACTTCTCCTCCTACAATGAGCAGTTCTTC. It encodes CASSYFSSYNEQFF.

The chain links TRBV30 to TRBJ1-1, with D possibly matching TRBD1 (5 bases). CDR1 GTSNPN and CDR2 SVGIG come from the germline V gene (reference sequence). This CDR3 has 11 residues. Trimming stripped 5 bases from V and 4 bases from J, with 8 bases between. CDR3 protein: CAWGGFTEAFF. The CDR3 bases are TGTGCCTGGGGGGGGTTCACTGAAGCTTTCTTT.